These T cell receptor beta chains were read from a single sample in a study of T cell changes during pregnancy in multiple sclerosis. TCRdb keeps only in-frame clones here, not all; method: immunoSEQ multiplex PCR. The sample includes some 40,000 clones, nearly 90% of them seen just once. This material consisted of CD4+ T cells from peripheral blood mononuclear cells, taken in the second trimester of pregnancy. The receptors here all came from a female donor with multiple sclerosis, enrolled in a pregnancy study. The CDR3 runs from the conserved cysteine through the conserved F or W. Each record gives: V gene, J gene, D gene, clone size, CDR3 protein, CDR3 DNA. A D gene is named only where the DNA matches it firmly. A clone size is listed for some rows: how often the clone was seen (once, few, many), or a class if it is expanded.

>TRBV5-4|TRBJ1-2|NA|NA
CASSSGYESARRYTF
TGTGCCAGCAGCTCCGGGTACGAATCCGCGAGGCGCTACACCTTC
>TRBV29-1|TRBJ2-7|NA|NA
CSGGPRGEQYF
TGCAGCGGCGGGCCTCGGGGGGAGCAGTACTTC
>TRBV6-1|TRBJ2-7|NA|medium-sized
CASTSGIYEQYF
TGTGCCAGCACCTCAGGGATCTACGAGCAGTACTTC
>TRBV6-5|TRBJ2-3|TRBD1|NA
CASSINRGPTDTQYF
TGTGCCAGCAGTATTAACAGGGGTCCAACAGATACGCAGTATTTT
>TRBV18|TRBJ2-6|NA|NA
CASSTTSWGVSGANVLTF
TGTGCCAGCTCAACGACTAGTTGGGGGGTCTCTGGGGCCAACGTCCTGACTTTC
>TRBV6-5|TRBJ2-7|TRBD1|once
CASSYDRDRGSEQYF
TGTGCCAGCAGTTACGACCGGGACAGGGGTTCCGAGCAGTACTTC
>TRBV6-5|TRBJ2-7|TRBD2|NA
CASSSLAGGLFEQYF
TGTGCCAGCAGTTCTCTAGCGGGAGGCTTATTCGAGCAGTACTTC
>TRBV2|TRBJ2-1|NA|NA
CASSVRGVGSYNEQFF
TGTGCCAGCAGTGTCCGGGGAGTAGGCTCCTACAATGAGCAGTTCTTC
>TRBV29-1|TRBJ2-7|TRBD1|once
CSVSGTGSSYEQYF
TGCAGCGTTTCCGGGACAGGGTCCTCCTACGAGCAGTACTTC
>TRBV6-5|TRBJ1-1|NA|NA
CASSWERGRTEAFF
TGTGCCAGCAGTTGGGAGAGAGGACGCACTGAAGCTTTCTTT
>TRBV30|TRBJ1-5|NA|NA
CAWSLGTAGVSNQPQHF
TGTGCCTGGAGCCTCGGGACGGCAGGGGTAAGCAATCAGCCCCAGCATTTT
>TRBV5-1|TRBJ1-1|NA|NA
CASSSDPINRDTEAFF
TGCGCCAGCAGCTCTGACCCTATAAACAGGGACACTGAAGCTTTCTTT
>TRBV4-3|TRBJ1-5|TRBD1|NA
CASSQDSRGHQPQHF
TGCGCCAGCAGCCAAGATAGCAGGGGGCATCAGCCCCAGCATTTT
>TRBV11-3|TRBJ2-3|TRBD2|NA
CASSLGRLAGRLLTDTQYF
TGTGCCAGCAGCTTAGGCAGACTAGCGGGACGCCTACTCACAGATACGCAGTATTTT
>TRBV28|TRBJ2-6|NA|few
CASSHTDTVLSGANVLTF
TGTGCCAGCAGCCATACAGACACAGTCCTATCTGGGGCCAACGTCCTGACTTTC
>TRBV5-1|TRBJ1-4|NA|NA
CASSWGATNEKLFF
TGCGCCAGCAGCTGGGGGGCAACTAATGAAAAACTGTTTTTT
>TRBV5-6|TRBJ1-1|TRBD1|few
CASSPRGGRNTEAFF
TGTGCCAGCAGCCCCAGAGGGGGCCGGAACACTGAAGCTTTCTTT
>TRBV6-6|TRBJ1-3|NA|NA
CASSYRDTGNTIYF
TGTGCCAGCAGCTATAGGGACACTGGAAACACCATATATTTT
>TRBV7-3|TRBJ1-2|TRBD1|NA
CASSLSGGTGSNGYTF
TGTGCCAGCAGCTTAAGTGGAGGGACAGGGTCGAATGGCTACACCTTC
>TRBV7-9|TRBJ2-1|TRBD2|NA
CASSLTSGSSVEQFF
TGTGCCAGCAGTTTGACTAGCGGGAGTTCAGTTGAGCAGTTCTTC
>TRBV19|TRBJ2-2|TRBD2|NA
CASSPRTSSTGELFF
TGTGCCAGTAGTCCTCGGACTAGCAGCACCGGGGAGCTGTTTTTT
>TRBV15|TRBJ2-4|NA|NA
CATKGRGGVGKNIQYF
TGTGCCACGAAAGGGCGGGGCGGGGTGGGCAAAAACATTCAGTACTTC
>TRBV10-3|TRBJ2-3|TRBD2|NA
CAISDSGRAEDTQYF
TGTGCCATCAGTGACAGCGGGAGGGCCGAAGATACGCAGTATTTT
>TRBV23-1|TRBJ2-1|NA|NA
CASSQSQGKQFF
TGCGCCAGCAGTCAATCCCAGGGGAAGCAGTTCTTC
>TRBV7-2|TRBJ1-4|TRBD1|NA
CASSPDRGHEKLFF
TGTGCCAGCAGCCCCGACAGGGGGCATGAAAAACTGTTTTTT
>TRBV2|TRBJ1-1|NA|medium-sized
CASSVAGNTEAFF
TGTGCCAGCAGTGTTGCAGGAAACACTGAAGCTTTCTTT